The 3 T cell receptor beta chains reported below all come from one sample, sequenced in a study of T-cell reconstitution after alpha-beta-depleted transplantation in children. It was with unique molecular identifiers that the TCRbeta library was prepared. Using its own MiXCR run on the PCR reads, TCRdb lists one record per CDR3 protein. The top ten clones hold over 12% of a sample with about 580,000 distinct CDR3 sequences, roughly 23% of them seen once. Sequencing was performed on PBMCs, mostly from graft donor cells, taken 360 days after TCRalphabeta/CD19-depleted stem cell transplant. These receptors all stem from a boy less than two years old who had a stem cell transplant for acute myeloid leukemia, so the T cells may come from the graft donor.

This clonotype was picked up many times. The chain links TRBV20-1 to TRBJ2-7, with D possibly called TRBD1 or TRBD2 (6 bases each). Trimming took 0 bases from V and 2 from J, leaving 11 bases between them. This CDR3 spans 14 amino acids. Germline loops: CDR1 DFQATT, CDR2 SNEGSKA (reference sequence). The CDR3 bases are TGCAGTGCTAGAGAGGGGGGCAGAACCTACGAGCAGTACTTC. This gives the protein CSAREGGRTYEQYF.

CDR3 DNA: TGCAGTGCTGTTGACAGGGGGGTGAACACTGAAGCTTTCTTT. Its translation: CSAVDRGVNTEAFF. This sequence joins TRBV20-1 and TRBJ1-1, with 9 bases that match TRBD1. After removal of 5 bases from V and 0 bases from J, the junction contained 4 bases not matched to a gene. Germline loops: CDR1 DFQATT, CDR2 SNEGSKA (reference sequence). The CDR3 is 14 residues long.

This CDR3 is CASSVVASGGYNEQFF. The CDR3 nucleotides are TGTGCCAGCAGCGTGGTAGCTAGCGGGGGTTACAATGAGCAGTTCTTC. V and J are TRBV21-1 and TRBJ2-1; TRBD2, the D gene given by the table, was not confirmed from the DNA. TRBV21-1 is classified as a pseudogene. This CDR3 is built from 16 residues.